The clone carrying this TCR beta chain has a handful of counts. Its antigen is as yet unknown. This sample stems from a study of cytomegalovirus exposure and HLA in healthy donors. The CDR3 has 14 residues. The V gene's germline CDR1 is ENHRY and CDR2 SYGVKD. V lost 6 bases, J lost 0 bases, and 3 bases stayed unmatched. A multiplex PCR was run with 60 Vbeta primers and 13 Jbeta primers. Profiling relied on immunoSEQ multiplex PCR, and the TCRdb table lists in-frame clones only, not all of them. The sample lists about 300,000 clones, roughly 88% occurring once. Overall study results and limits: V- and J-gene trimming in TCR beta was tied to a missense DCLRE1C variant by an analysis performed later. Presence/absence results assume similar sequencing depth per donor, which may not hold.

The sequenced sample consisted of PBMCs. This receptor was obtained from a man aged 35 to 55 in good health and CMV-seropositive. The chain couples TRBV10-3 to TRBJ2-7, with 9 bases fitting TRBD2. The CDR3 loop is CAIRQTSGSYEQYF. CDR3 in DNA: TGTGCCATCAGGCAGACTAGCGGCTCCTACGAGCAGTACTTC.